This T cell receptor (beta chain) stems from a study of T cells in Graves' hyperthyroidism and ophthalmopathy (dated by TCRdb to the late 2010s). For context, the study as a whole: Peripheral blood samples were taken at initial diagnosis, before any treatment was given. In addition, the study compared T-cell repertoires in thyroid tissue and in blood from 6 or 7 Graves' hyperthyroidism patients. According to the paper, TCR Vbeta CDR3 sequencing was carried out on about 140 peripheral blood samples, which came from fewer than 50 ophthalmopathy, approximately 72 hyperthyroidism and roughly 17 progressor patients. To identify TCR V-J signatures that set the groups apart, the researchers used a discovery cohort of 100 patients, made up of 40 to 45 with Graves' ophthalmopathy and some 56 with stable Graves' hyperthyroidism. After sampling, hyperthyroidism patients received methimazole starting at 30 mg daily, and ophthalmopathy patients received high-dose intravenous methylprednisolone. Prospective prediction of ophthalmopathy was tested in an independent validation cohort of approximately 19 hyperthyroidism patients and 17 patients who later progressed to ophthalmopathy. For training and testing, the 100 or so patients in the discovery cohort were randomly divided in a 7:3 ratio. What the authors observed across the whole study: In validation, the model predicted progression to ophthalmopathy with just under 71% sensitivity and about 72% specificity, a median of about 6 months before onset. Sample size was not statistically predetermined, and investigators were not blinded to group allocation. A model built on a 13 V-J signature distinguished ophthalmopathy from stable hyperthyroidism, reaching 87.88% sensitivity and around 81% specificity in cross-validation and 80%/75% in testing. Blood samples also contained most of the expanded thyroid clonotypes (frequency above 0.001), which suggests that blood repertoires may reflect thyroid immune responses.

Reading from cysteine to phenylalanine, the CDR3 counts 14 amino acids. Just the 42-base CDR3 DNA is kept, in frame starting at base 1. V is pared back by 6 bases and J by 7 bases, with 16 bases lying between the germline termini. Looking up the germline V gene (reference sequence) yields CDR1 LNHDA and CDR2 SQIVND. The TCR beta CDR3 regions were amplified from the RNA transcripts. A first-round RT-PCR of the TCR CDR3 used the HTBI primer set with the Qiagen OneStep RT-PCR kit. Libraries were constructed in a second round of multiplex PCR, after which size selection and purification were carried out. The libraries were sequenced on an Illumina HiSeq2000 using paired-end 100 bp reads. Under the source paper's analysis protocol: SOAPnuke was used to process the raw data, with reads discarded if the reads contained adapters or uncalled bases, had a mean Phred below 15, or lacked an exact constant-primer or identifier match. High-quality paired reads were merged using COPE v1.2.5, and each unique nucleotide sequence was defined as a clonotype. MiTCR v1.1 was used to align the clonotypes against IMGT TRBV, TRBD and TRBJ reference segments. Analysis was restricted to V-J combinations with a frequency above 0.0001, which covered roughly 99% of repertoires. The TCS score was defined as F50 (clonal expansion) divided by E x V (chaos), with BLOSUM62-based TCRdist calculated between CDR3 peptides within each V-J. Welch's t-statistics and random forest reduced 500 to 650 V-J features to 13, which were used in a naive Bayes classifier (R e1071). TCRdb trimmed the raw reads at Q25, called clones with MiXCR and kept productive beta chains. Under each unique CDR3 protein, matching rows form one entry showing the most common genes and DNA. The authors' filters were not applied to this entry. A total of roughly 180,000 distinct CDR3 sequences appear in this sample, just under 9.5% of them only once. The leading ten clones occupy about 20% of the sample.

Hyperthyroidism patients were newly diagnosed, with disease duration under 2 months, and aged 18 to 65 years. Patients with uncontrolled infections, other autoimmune diseases, pregnancy or lactation were excluded. Diagnoses were based on clinical symptoms, serum thyroxine and TRAb, thyroid ultrasound and orbital computed tomography. Blood from progressor patients was collected at the time of first diagnosis with hyperthyroidism, before any ophthalmopathy symptoms had appeared. PBMCs were isolated from more than 8 ml of fresh peripheral blood by Ficoll-Paque density gradient centrifugation. Progressor patients were defined as those initially diagnosed with Graves' hyperthyroidism in whom ophthalmopathy developed during follow-up. Trizol reagent was used to extract total RNA, and RNA quality was then checked on an Agilent 2100 Bioanalyzer. This clonotype has more than one count but fewer than ten. Its antigen is not yet known. Base qualities were left out, and no much larger clone turns up one base away.

Rearrangement joined TRBV19 to TRBJ1-5; the D gene is perhaps TRBD1, from 5 matching bases. The sequence came from a woman aged 18-35 years with Graves' hyperthyroidism that later progressed to Graves' ophthalmopathy. The source material was blood. The base sequence is TGTGCCAGTAGCGCACGGGGGATGGGACAGCCCCAGCATTTT. This yields the protein CASSARGMGQPQHF.